The 23 T cell receptor beta chains listed next were all sequenced from one sample in a study of shared clonotypes between healthy human individuals. Clones were read by immunoSEQ multiplex PCR, and TCRdb kept only the in-frame ones, dropping some. This table has 2,100,000 or so clones, approximately 95% appearing once. Specimen: naive CD4+ T cells sorted from blood. Specified subset: CD45RA+ positively selected. These receptors all come from a man younger than 35 in good health.

The chain employs TRBV10-1 and TRBJ1-5; D gene uncertain. Trimming shortened V by 3 bases and J by 4 bases, and 7 bases separated the two germline ends. This CDR3 has 13 amino acids. Germline assignment: CDR1 WNHNN and CDR2 SYGVQD (reference sequence). The CDR3 reads CASSEDNNQPQHF. Written as DNA, the CDR3 is TGCGCCAGCAGTGAAGACAATAATCAGCCCCAGCATTTT.

This rearrangement joins TRBV27 to TRBJ1-5; no reliable D call. The CDR3 runs 13 residues. Germline V lookup: CDR1 MNHEY, CDR2 SMNVEV (reference sequence). With 2 bases removed from V and 0 bases from J, the gap between germline ends came to 2 bases. CDR3 loop: CASSLHSNQPQHF. Here the CDR3 DNA reads TGTGCCAGCAGTTTACATAGCAATCAGCCCCAGCATTTT.

The gene calls are TRBV28 and TRBJ1-1, with D possibly being TRBD1 (5 bases). Germline V gene data show CDR1 as MDHEN and CDR2 as SYDVKM. Trimming stripped 6 bases from V and 0 bases from J, with 11 bases between. The length of the CDR3 is 14 residues. The CDR3: CASRIRDLNTEAFF. The CDR3 bases are TGTGCCAGCAGAATCAGGGATTTGAACACTGAAGCTTTCTTT.

V and J are TRBV7-2 and TRBJ2-7; a possible D gene is TRBD1 (5 bases). Germline V CDR1 and CDR2: SGHTA, FQGNSA. The V and J ends lost 4 bases and 3 bases respectively, with 16 bases between them. The CDR3 length is 15 residues. In DNA form, the CDR3 reads TGTGCCAGCAGCTCCACTACAGGAGCTTACTACGAGCAGTACTTC. Protein product: CASSSTTGAYYEQYF.

V and J are TRBV7-9 and TRBJ1-3; TRBD1 is a possible D gene (5 bases). Trimming removed 0 bases at V and 3 bases at J, with 6 bases between. This CDR3 is 14 amino acids long. Germline CDR1 and CDR2: SEHNR and FQNEAQ (reference sequence). The CDR3: CASSLAGLGNTIYF. The CDR3, as DNA: TGTGCCAGCAGCTTAGCGGGGCTTGGAAACACCATATATTTT.

The gene calls are TRBV6-1 and TRBJ2-7, with TRBD2 matching 13 bases. The CDR3 sequence is 14 residues long. V gave up 1 base and J gave up 9 bases; unmatched junction bases: 3. The germline gives CDR1 MNHNS, CDR2 SASEGT. CDR3 in amino acids: CASSEGRTSGRQYF. CDR3 coding DNA: TGTGCCAGCAGTGAAGGAAGGACTAGCGGGAGGCAGTACTTC.

The V gene is TRBV27, the J gene TRBJ1-5; 9 bases agree with TRBD1. CDR3 size: 14 residues. Germline V CDR1 and CDR2: MNHEY, SMNVEV (reference sequence). V was clipped by 6 bases and J by 7 bases; unmatched bases: 7. The CDR3 protein is CASSPGQGRQPQHF. As DNA, the CDR3 is TGTGCCAGCAGCCCCGGACAGGGGCGACAGCCCCAGCATTTT.

The chain carries TRBV5-1 and TRBJ2-3, with TRBD2 identical over 8 bases. This CDR3 is built from 18 residues. Germline loops: CDR1 SGHRS, CDR2 YFSETQ. V shed 4 bases and J 0 bases; nucleotides not matched to a gene: 13. The CDR3 nucleotides are TGCGCCAGCAGCGACGTAGCGGGATGGGCTGGTAGCACAGATACGCAGTATTTT. It is translated as CASSDVAGWAGSTDTQYF.

The chain joins TRBV15 to TRBJ2-3; 7 bases are shared with TRBD2. Germline loops: CDR1 LNHNV, CDR2 YYDKDF (reference sequence). The CDR3 runs 17 residues. The trim removed 0 bases at V and 4 bases at J, leaving 10 bases unmatched. CDR3 in amino acids: CATSRDLVGGSADTQYF. Here the CDR3 DNA reads TGTGCCACCAGCAGAGATCTAGTCGGGGGGAGTGCAGATACGCAGTATTTT.

J is TRBJ2-7 and V is TRBV18; D is perhaps TRBD1 or TRBD2 (5 bases each). The CDR3 is 14 residues long. Germline-derived CDR1 and CDR2 are KGHSH and LQKENI. Trimming cost V 2 bases and J 2 bases, with 10 bases left between them. The CDR3 spells CASSPGTDTYEQYF. The CDR3 region has the DNA TGTGCCAGCTCACCAGGGACGGACACCTACGAGCAGTACTTC.

In DNA form, the CDR3 reads TGTGCCAGCAGTTACGGTAGGCGGGAGACGAACGAGCAGTACTTC. Translating gives CASSYGRRETNEQYF. This sequence joins TRBV6-5 and TRBJ2-7; 7 bases align to TRBD2. Unmatched junction bases numbered 9, after V lost 2 bases and J lost 5 bases. Germline CDR1 and CDR2: MNHEY and SVGAGI. This CDR3 region has 15 residues.

The V and J genes are TRBV27 and TRBJ1-6, with TRBD1 identical over 7 bases. From germline, CDR1 is MNHEY and CDR2 SMNVEV (reference sequence). With V trimmed by 4 bases and J by 7 bases, 7 bases remained unmatched. The CDR3 runs 15 residues. The CDR3 reads CASSSDRDRNSPLHF. The CDR3 DNA is TGTGCCAGCAGTTCCGACAGGGATCGAAATTCACCCCTCCACTTT.

This chain joins TRBV30 and TRBJ1-1; D may be TRBD1 (5 bases). CDR3 length: 17 residues. The germline CDR1 and CDR2 sequences are GTSNPN and SVGIG (reference sequence). V lost 5 bases to trimming and J lost 10 bases, with 32 bases between them. DNA for the CDR3: TGTGCCTGGGATACCGGGACGGAACGACCGAAGGATAACGCAGCTTTCTTT. It yields the protein CAWDTGTERPKDNAAFF.

V gene TRBV5-1 combines with J gene TRBJ1-4; no reliable D call. CDR3 length: 13 amino acids. The germline CDR1 and CDR2 sequences are SGHRS and YFSETQ. The V end was cut by 7 bases, the J end by 3 bases, with 10 bases between. CDR3 region: CASGSVANEKLFF. CDR3 in DNA: TGCGCCAGCGGTTCAGTGGCTAATGAAAAACTGTTTTTT. Drawing the rest from reference TRBV5-1 and TRBJ1-4, the complete variable domain is KAGVTQTPRYLIKTRGQQVTLSCSPISGHRSVSWYQQTPGQGLQFLFEYFSETQRNKGNFPGRFSGRQFSNSRSEMNVSTLELGDSALYLCASGSVANEKLFFGSGTQLSVL.

The rearrangement joins TRBV2 to TRBJ2-1; 10 nucleotides align to TRBD1. The germline CDR1 and CDR2 sequences are SNHLY and FYNNEI. This CDR3 has 16 amino acids. With 5 bases clipped from V and 7 bases from J, the junction kept 11 bases outside the gene matches. CDR3 bases: TGTGCCAGCAGTCCCTGGGACAGGGGTAGCGCGAATGAGCAGTTCTTC. It yields the protein CASSPWDRGSANEQFF.

This clone was detected only a few times. This same CDR3 is encoded by further DNA sequences in the sample. The chain links TRBV20-1 to TRBJ2-7; D is ambiguous. CDR1 and CDR2 (germline): DFQATT, SNEGSKA (reference sequence). V was cut by 3 bases and J by 2 bases, with 5 bases left in between. The CDR3 is 11 residues long. CDR3: CSARGTYEQYF. The CDR3 DNA is TGCAGTGCTAGGGGGACCTACGAGCAGTACTTC.

The chain couples TRBV7-9 to TRBJ2-1; the D gene is possibly TRBD1 (6 bases). Germline V gene sequence: CDR1 SEHNR, CDR2 FQNEAQ (reference sequence). The CDR3 loop spans 15 amino acids. V shed 7 bases and J shed 0 bases, with 13 bases lying between them. The CDR3 loop is CASTKGESSYNEQFF. CDR3 DNA sequence: TGTGCCAGCACCAAGGGGGAAAGCTCCTACAATGAGCAGTTCTTC.

The chain links TRBV5-6 to TRBJ1-1; D possibly corresponds to TRBD1 (6 bases). The CDR3 length is 15 residues. V gave up 4 bases and J gave up 5 bases, with 18 bases separating them. Germline V CDR1 and CDR2: SGHDT, YYEEEE. CDR3 protein: CASSRDGAQGTEAFF. CDR3 DNA: TGTGCCAGCAGCCGGGACGGGGCACAGGGAACTGAAGCTTTCTTT.

The chain couples TRBV9 to TRBJ2-1; possibly TRBD2 for D (6 bases). CDR3 length: 14 residues. V gave up 0 bases and J gave up 7 bases, with 11 bases separating them. In germline, CDR1 is SGDLS, CDR2 YYNGEE. CDR3 bases: TGTGCCAGCAGCGTAGGGGGACTGATAAATGAGCAGTTCTTC. It specifies CASSVGGLINEQFF.

The chain links TRBV11-3 to TRBJ2-7; D may be TRBD1 (6 bases). Germline V lookup: CDR1 SGHNT, CDR2 YENEEA. This CDR3 is 13 amino acids long. V was pared by 0 bases and J by 7 bases, with 10 bases between. CDR3 coding DNA: TGTGCCAGCAGCTTAGATCACAGGGCAGAGCAGTACTTC. It translates to CASSLDHRAEQYF.

The rearrangement links TRBV7-9 to TRBJ1-3; 8 bases are shared with TRBD1. The germline V gene has CDR1 SEHNR and CDR2 FQNEAQ (reference sequence). The CDR3 has 16 amino acids. Germline trimming cut 6 bases from V and 7 bases from J; bases unmatched to any gene: 14. The CDR3 DNA is TGTGCCAGCAGAGCAGGGACAGGCCAAGATTACAACACCATATATTTT. It is translated as CASRAGTGQDYNTIYF.

This sequence joins TRBV5-1 and TRBJ1-4, with D tentatively TRBD1 (5 bases). CDR1 is SGHRS and CDR2 is YFSETQ in the germline V gene. Trimming removed 0 bases from V and 3 bases from J, with 9 bases in between. The CDR3 covers 15 residues. CDR3 in DNA: TGCGCCAGCAGCTTGGGCAGGGCCCCTAATGAAAAACTGTTTTTT. Translated, it gives CASSLGRAPNEKLFF.

This clone has only one observation. The V and J genes are TRBV14 and TRBJ2-2; 8 bases match TRBD1. Per the germline V gene, CDR1 is SGHDN and CDR2 is FVKESK. V lost 1 base, J lost 1 base, and 2 bases stayed unmatched. This CDR3 comprises 16 residues. DNA for the CDR3: TGTGCCAGCAGCCAAGCCGGGACAGGGAACACCGGGGAGCTGTTTTTT. It is translated as CASSQAGTGNTGELFF.